This T cell receptor (beta chain) comes out of a study of T cells in Graves' hyperthyroidism and ophthalmopathy. Looking at the study overall: Pretreatment peripheral blood was obtained at initial diagnosis. Study-level findings and limits: In the blood, most expanded thyroid clonotypes above 0.001 appeared as well.

TCR beta CDR3 region amplification was performed from RNA transcripts. A set of HTBI primers served as the primers for a first-round RT-PCR of the TCR CDR3. MiXCR, run by TCRdb on the multiplex PCR reads, gives a single entry per CDR3 protein. The sample consists of about 250,000 distinct CDR3 sequences, around 26% of them appearing once. Remarks on this clonotype: What it binds is unknown.

The study included ophthalmopathy patients with Clinical Activity Score at least 3, NOSPECS grade at least 4 and duration under 3 months. The PBMCs had their origin in roughly 9.4 ml of fresh peripheral blood. Sequencing input: blood. The clonotype was recovered from a woman aged 35 to 49 with Graves' ophthalmopathy.

The CDR3 loop is CASSEWDRGNYGYTF. In DNA form, the CDR3 reads TGTGCCAGCAGTGAATGGGACAGGGGGAACTATGGCTACACCTTC. The V gene is TRBV6-1, the J gene TRBJ1-2; 11 bases map to TRBD1. With 2 bases clipped from V and 2 bases from J, the junction kept 1 base outside the gene matches. Germline CDR1 and CDR2: MNHNS and SASEGT. The CDR3 is 15 amino acids.